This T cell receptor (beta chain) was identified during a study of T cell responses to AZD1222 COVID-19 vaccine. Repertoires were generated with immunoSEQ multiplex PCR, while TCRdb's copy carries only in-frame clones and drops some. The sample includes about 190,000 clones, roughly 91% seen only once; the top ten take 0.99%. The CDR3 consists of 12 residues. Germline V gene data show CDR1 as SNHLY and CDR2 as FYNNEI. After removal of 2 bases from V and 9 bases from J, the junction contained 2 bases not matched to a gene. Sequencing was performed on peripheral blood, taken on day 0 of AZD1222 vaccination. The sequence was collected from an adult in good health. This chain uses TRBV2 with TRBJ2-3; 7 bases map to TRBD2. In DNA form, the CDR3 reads TGTGCCAGCAGTGAATGGGAGGGAACGCAGTATTTT. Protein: CASSEWEGTQYF.